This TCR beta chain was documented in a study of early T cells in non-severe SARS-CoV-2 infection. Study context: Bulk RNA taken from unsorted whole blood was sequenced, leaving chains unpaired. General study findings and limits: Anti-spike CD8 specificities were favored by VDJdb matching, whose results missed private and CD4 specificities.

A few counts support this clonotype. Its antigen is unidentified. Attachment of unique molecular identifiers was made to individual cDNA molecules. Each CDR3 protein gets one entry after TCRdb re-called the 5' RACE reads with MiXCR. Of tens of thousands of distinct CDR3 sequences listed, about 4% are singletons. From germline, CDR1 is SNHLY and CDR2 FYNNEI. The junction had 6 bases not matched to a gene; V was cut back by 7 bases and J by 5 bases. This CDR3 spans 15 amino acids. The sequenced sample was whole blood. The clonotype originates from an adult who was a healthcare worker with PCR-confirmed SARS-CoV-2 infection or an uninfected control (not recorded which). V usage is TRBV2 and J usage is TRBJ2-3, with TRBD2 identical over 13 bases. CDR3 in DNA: TGTGCCAGCAAAGGGACTAGCGGGGCCGGAGATACGCAGTATTTT. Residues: CASKGTSGAGDTQYF.